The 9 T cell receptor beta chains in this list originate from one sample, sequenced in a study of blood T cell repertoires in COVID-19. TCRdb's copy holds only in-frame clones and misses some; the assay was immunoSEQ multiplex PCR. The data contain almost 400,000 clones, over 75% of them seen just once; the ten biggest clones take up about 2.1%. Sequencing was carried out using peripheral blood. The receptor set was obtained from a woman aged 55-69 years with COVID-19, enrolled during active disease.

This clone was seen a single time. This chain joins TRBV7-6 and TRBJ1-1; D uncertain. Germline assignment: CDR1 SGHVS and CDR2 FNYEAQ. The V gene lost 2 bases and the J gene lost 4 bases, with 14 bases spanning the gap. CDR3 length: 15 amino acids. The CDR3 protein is CASSLNERGGTEAFF. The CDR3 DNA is TGTGCCAGCAGCTTAAATGAGCGGGGTGGCACTGAAGCTTTCTTT.

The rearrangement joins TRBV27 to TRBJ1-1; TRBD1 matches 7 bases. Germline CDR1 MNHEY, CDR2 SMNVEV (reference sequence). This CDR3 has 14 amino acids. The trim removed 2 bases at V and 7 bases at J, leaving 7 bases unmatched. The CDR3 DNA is TGTGCCAGCAGTTTAGCCGGGACAGCCCGTGAAGCTTTCTTT. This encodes CASSLAGTAREAFF.

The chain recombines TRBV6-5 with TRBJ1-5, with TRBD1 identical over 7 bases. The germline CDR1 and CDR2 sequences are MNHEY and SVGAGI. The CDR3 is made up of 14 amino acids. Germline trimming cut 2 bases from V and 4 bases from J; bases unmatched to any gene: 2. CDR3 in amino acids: CASSYQGVNQPQHF. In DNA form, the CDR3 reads TGTGCCAGCAGTTACCAGGGGGTTAATCAGCCCCAGCATTTT.

DNA of the CDR3: TGTGCCAGCTCACCACAGACAGGCTATAATGAAAAACTGTTTTTT. It codes for CASSPQTGYNEKLFF. V usage is TRBV18 and J usage is TRBJ1-4, with D possibly TRBD1 on 6 matching bases. Germline CDR1 and CDR2: KGHSH and LQKENI. This CDR3 is built from 15 residues. Deletions cut 1 base from V and 4 bases from J, with 10 bases between.

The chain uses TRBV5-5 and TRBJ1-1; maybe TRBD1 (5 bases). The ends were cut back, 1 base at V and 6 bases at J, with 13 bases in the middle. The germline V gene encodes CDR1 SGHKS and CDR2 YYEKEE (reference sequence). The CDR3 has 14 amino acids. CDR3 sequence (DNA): TGTGCCAGCAGCTTGTCTTCTACAGGCGCTGAAGCTTTCTTT. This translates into CASSLSSTGAEAFF.

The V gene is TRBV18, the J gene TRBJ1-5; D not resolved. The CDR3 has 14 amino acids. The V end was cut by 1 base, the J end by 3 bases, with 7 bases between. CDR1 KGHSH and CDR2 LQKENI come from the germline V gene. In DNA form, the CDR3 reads TGTGCCAGCTCACCACTTCTAACCAATCAGCCCCAGCATTTT. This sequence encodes CASSPLLTNQPQHF.

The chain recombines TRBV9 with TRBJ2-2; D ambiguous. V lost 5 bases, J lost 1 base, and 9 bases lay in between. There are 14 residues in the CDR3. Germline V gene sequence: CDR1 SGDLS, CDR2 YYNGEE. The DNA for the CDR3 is TGTGCCAGCAGAGCCCTAGGGAACACCGGGGAGCTGTTTTTT. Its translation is CASRALGNTGELFF.

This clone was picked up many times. The DNA for the CDR3 is TGTGCCAGCAGGACCCCCCGGGACTCACAAGAGACCCAGTACTTC. Translated: CASRTPRDSQETQYF. This sequence joins TRBV28 and TRBJ2-5, with a weak D call TRBD2 (6 bases). The CDR3 length is 15 residues. V was cut by 6 bases and J by 2 bases, with 16 bases left in between. Germline-derived CDR1 and CDR2 are MDHEN and SYDVKM.

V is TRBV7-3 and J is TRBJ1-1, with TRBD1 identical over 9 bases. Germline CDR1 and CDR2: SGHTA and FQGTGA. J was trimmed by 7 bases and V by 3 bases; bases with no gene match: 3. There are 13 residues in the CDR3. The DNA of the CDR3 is TGTGCCAGCAGCTTTACAGGGGGCAGTGAAGCTTTCTTT. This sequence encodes CASSFTGGSEAFF.